This T cell receptor (beta chain) was recovered during a study of OX40 agonist ivuxolimab in advanced cancers. Study information: Patients in the trial were receiving intravenous ivuxolimab every 2 weeks, at doses of 0.01 to 10 mg/kg. Subjects had a mean age of about 57 years, with a range of roughly 23 to 79; more than 70% were male.

Blood sampling was done at baseline, cycle 4 day 1, and cycle 7 day 1. The germline V gene has CDR1 SGHTA and CDR2 FQGNSA. The CDR3 runs to 16 residues. The V gene end was trimmed by 6 bases and the J gene end by 2 bases; junction bases not matched to a gene: 10. The protocol was immunoSEQ multiplex PCR, while the TCRdb copy is restricted to in-frame clones and leaves out a portion. The sample lists approximately 70,000 clones; around 94% were seen once. Broader study findings: Part of the nonresponder group also had normalized T-cell clonal expansion that was low.

Regarding this clone: The target antigen is unknown.

The specimen was CD4+ or CD8+ T cells sorted from blood, collected in a trial of the OX40 agonist ivuxolimab. The origin of this receptor is an adult with an advanced solid tumor such as melanoma, head and neck, liver or kidney cancer. The rearrangement links TRBV7-2 to TRBJ2-1; 7 nucleotides align to TRBD1. The CDR3 is CASRLMGDSTYNEQFF. CDR3 DNA: TGTGCCAGCAGGCTCATGGGGGACAGTACCTACAATGAGCAGTTCTTC.